Below, 9 T cell receptor beta chains from the same sample are listed, as sequenced in a study of blood T cell repertoires in COVID-19. This table comes from immunoSEQ multiplex PCR, and its TCRdb copy is limited to in-frame clones, with some not included. The sample carries over 150,000 clones, 70% to 90% recorded once. Sequencing was done on a sample of peripheral blood. The source is a man between 60 and 70 years old with COVID-19, enrolled during active disease.

This clone came up a few times. J is TRBJ1-1 and V is TRBV6-5; tentative D call: TRBD1 (6 bases). Between the trimmed V and J ends, which lost 8 bases and 4 bases, there was a span of 17 bases. The CDR3 sequence is 14 residues long. Germline V gene sequence: CDR1 MNHEY, CDR2 SVGAGI. For the CDR3, the DNA is TGTGCCAGCCCGGCGTTACAGGGTGGCACTGAAGCTTTCTTT. It codes for CASPALQGGTEAFF.

The chain carries TRBV7-2 and TRBJ2-7; the D is unclear. Germline V lookup: CDR1 SGHTA, CDR2 FQGNSA. Trimming shortened V by 1 base and J by 2 bases, and 18 bases separated the two germline ends. The CDR3 spans 17 residues. This chain's CDR3 is CASSLVSPAGPTYEQYF. In DNA form, the CDR3 reads TGTGCCAGCAGCTTAGTGTCTCCGGCAGGCCCGACCTACGAGCAGTACTTC.

As for this clone: The sample has other DNA sequences that encode this CDR3 too. This chain links TRBV24-1 with TRBJ2-7; D may be TRBD1 (6 bases). Germline V gene data show CDR1 as KGHDR and CDR2 as SFDVKD. Trimming stripped 4 bases from V and 2 bases from J, with 14 bases between. CDR3 size: 15 residues. For the CDR3, the DNA is TGTGCCACCAGTGACCCAAGAGACAGGACCTACGAGCAGTACTTC. Amino acid sequence: CATSDPRDRTYEQYF.

The chain joins TRBV10-3 to TRBJ1-6; tentatively, D is TRBD1 (6 bases). The V gene lost 6 bases and the J gene lost 4 bases, with 7 bases spanning the gap. This CDR3 spans 13 amino acids. Germline CDR1 is ENHRY and CDR2 is SYGVKD. CDR3 loop: CAIRDSYNSPLHF. For the CDR3, the DNA is TGTGCCATCAGGGACAGTTATAATTCACCCCTCCACTTT.

The chain couples TRBV27 to TRBJ2-3, with 7 positions matching TRBD1. Germline V gene lookup returns CDR1 MNHEY and CDR2 SMNVEV (reference sequence). Trimming took 5 bases from V and 15 from J; bases not matched to a gene: 11. The CDR3 has 12 amino acids. CDR3 amino acids: CASSDTGTASYF. The DNA of the CDR3 is TGTGCCAGCAGTGATACCGGGACAGCCTCTTATTTT.

V gene TRBV7-8 combines with J gene TRBJ2-1; possibly TRBD1 for D (6 bases). The V and J ends lost 1 base and 0 bases respectively, with 10 bases between them. CDR1 and CDR2 (germline): SGHVS, FQNEAQ. CDR3 size: 16 residues. The CDR3: CASSLGGQSSYNEQFF. For the CDR3, the DNA is TGTGCCAGCAGCTTAGGAGGACAGAGCTCCTACAATGAGCAGTTCTTC.

DNA for the CDR3: TGTGCCAGCAGCGCGGGACTAGCGGGAGGCATACCCGGGGAGCTGTTTTTT. Encoded protein: CASSAGLAGGIPGELFF. The rearrangement joins TRBV7-2 to TRBJ2-2; 15 bases fit TRBD2. The J segment lost 6 bases and the V segment lost 5 bases, leaving 7 bases of the junction unmatched. CDR1 and CDR2 from the germline V gene are SGHTA and FQGNSA. The CDR3 spans 17 residues.

This clone was recorded once. The chain recombines TRBV10-3 with TRBJ1-1; 7 bases agree with TRBD1. J lost 0 bases, V lost 6 bases, and 10 bases had no gene match. The CDR3 loop spans 16 amino acids. Germline V CDR1 and CDR2: ENHRY, SYGVKD. The CDR3 sequence is CAIRNRGEAMNTEAFF. As DNA, the CDR3 is TGTGCCATCAGAAACAGGGGTGAGGCTATGAACACTGAAGCTTTCTTT.

The J gene is TRBJ2-7, the V gene TRBV19, with a tentative D call TRBD1 (7 bases). Per germline, CDR1 LNHDA and CDR2 SQIVND (reference sequence). This CDR3 region has 15 residues. V was shortened by 5 bases and J by 1 base, with 15 bases between the two germline ends. The chain's CDR3 is CASSFHRGGSYEQYF. CDR3 DNA: TGTGCCAGTAGTTTCCACAGGGGAGGATCCTACGAGCAGTACTTC.